What follows are 29 T cell receptor beta chains derived from one specimen sequenced in a study of cytomegalovirus exposure and HLA in healthy donors (dated by TCRdb to 2017 to 2019). Library method: the immunoSEQ multiplex PCR assay. This is the immuneACCESS table as TCRdb keeps it, with only in-frame sequences that have V and J called. A part of the clones is gone; compared with another copy, unresolved V genes explain less than half, and the rest is unexplained. The table for this sample lists about 160,000 clones; around four fifths of them were counted only once. 2% to 2.5% of the sample is held by the ten biggest clonotypes. The sequenced material came from PBMCs. The receptors here all came from a man aged 25-45 years in good health and CMV-seropositive.

The chain has TRBV4-1 and TRBJ2-2, with 13 positions matching TRBD2. The CDR3 runs 17 residues. V lost 3 bases, J lost 4 bases, and 5 bases stayed unmatched. The germline gives CDR1 MGHRA, CDR2 YSYEKL. CDR3 nucleotide sequence: TGCGCCAGCAGCCAGGGACTAGCGGGGTCATTCACCGGGGAGCTGTTTTTT. Translated: CASSQGLAGSFTGELFF.

The chain uses TRBV6-1 and TRBJ1-5; D is perhaps TRBD1 (5 bases). Per germline, CDR1 MNHNS and CDR2 SASEGT. Trimming took off 6 bases at V and 7 bases at J, with 19 bases between the two ends. The length of the CDR3 is 15 residues. The CDR3 spells CASRPYRGAVQPQHF. The CDR3 nucleotides are TGTGCCAGCAGACCTTATAGGGGCGCCGTACAGCCCCAGCATTTT.

Only a few counts were recorded for this clone. V gene TRBV2 combines with J gene TRBJ2-1; TRBD2 agrees at 14 bases. The CDR3 length is 18 residues. The trim removed 6 bases at V and 9 bases at J, leaving 16 bases unmatched. Per germline, CDR1 SNHLY and CDR2 FYNNEI. As DNA, the CDR3 is TGTGCCAGCAGCTCCCGTCCCTTGACTAGCGGGGGGGGAAGTGAGCAGTTCTTC. Protein sequence: CASSSRPLTSGGGSEQFF.

This clone was seen only a few times. The chain couples TRBV2 to TRBJ2-7; no firm D call. Trimming left V 6 bases short and J 3 bases short, with 9 bases between. Germline values: CDR1 SNHLY, CDR2 FYNNEI. The CDR3 consists of 12 residues. In DNA form, the CDR3 reads TGTGCCAGCAGGACCACAGTCTACGAGCAGTACTTC. Encoded protein: CASRTTVYEQYF.

The rearrangement uses TRBV27 and TRBJ2-2; TRBD1 agrees at 7 bases. Germline-derived CDR1 and CDR2 are MNHEY and SMNVEV (reference sequence). Trimming took 1 base from V and 4 from J; bases not matched to a gene: 3. The CDR3 consists of 15 residues. The CDR3 nucleotides are TGTGCCAGCAGTTTATTAGGGGGCAGCACCGGGGAGCTGTTTTTT. This codes for CASSLLGGSTGELFF.

The chain uses TRBV18 and TRBJ1-1; D perhaps matches TRBD1 (5 bases). The CDR3 contains 13 residues. Per the germline V gene, CDR1 is KGHSH and CDR2 is LQKENI. V was trimmed by 2 bases and J by 7 bases, leaving 11 bases between them. The CDR3 sequence: CASSPNGGGEAFF. CDR3 DNA sequence: TGTGCCAGCTCACCAAACGGGGGGGGTGAAGCTTTCTTT.

The chain carries TRBV7-2 and TRBJ2-1, with 7 bases identical to TRBD2. CDR1 is SGHTA and CDR2 is FQGNSA in the germline V gene. The ends lost 4 bases at V and 3 bases at J; junction bases unmatched: 9. The CDR3 has 16 amino acids. CDR3 residues: CASSSTSLADYNEQFF. The CDR3 coding sequence is TGTGCCAGCAGCTCTACTTCTCTAGCGGACTACAATGAGCAGTTCTTC.

The chain recombines TRBV4-1 with TRBJ2-2, with TRBD1 matching 7 bases. Germline trimming cut 4 bases from V and 5 bases from J; bases unmatched to any gene: 4. This CDR3 is built from 14 residues. Germline V lookup: CDR1 MGHRA, CDR2 YSYEKL. The CDR3 DNA reads TGCGCCAGCAGCCGACAGGGTGGTACCGGGGAGCTGTTTTTT. Encoded protein: CASSRQGGTGELFF.

CDR3 loop: CASSGDWLNQPQHF. The CDR3 DNA is TGTGCCAGCAGTGGGGACTGGCTTAATCAGCCCCAGCATTTT. The rearrangement links TRBV27 to TRBJ1-5; tentative D call: TRBD1 (5 bases). Germline V lookup: CDR1 MNHEY, CDR2 SMNVEV (reference sequence). The V end lost 5 bases, the J end lost 4 bases, and 12 bases lay between the germline ends. The CDR3 runs 14 residues.

V usage is TRBV7-9 and J usage is TRBJ2-5; possible D gene TRBD1, 7 bases. Germline V gives CDR1 SEHNR, CDR2 FQNEAQ (reference sequence). CDR3 length: 13 residues. CDR3 coding DNA: TGTGCGTCCACCAGGGGGGCGCAAGAGACCCAGTACTTC. Translation gives CASTRGAQETQYF.

The table lists this clone with a count of one. Within the sample, other DNA sequences also encode this same CDR3. V and J are TRBV18 and TRBJ2-7; the match to TRBD1 covers 8 bases. In germline, CDR1 is KGHSH, CDR2 LQKENI. V was pared by 3 bases and J by 5 bases, with 12 bases of the junction left unmatched. The CDR3 is 16 residues long. The CDR3 spells CASSPFGQGVVDEQYF. The CDR3 region has the DNA TGTGCCAGCTCACCCTTTGGACAGGGAGTGGTGGACGAGCAGTACTTC.

The V gene is TRBV4-1, the J gene TRBJ1-6, with 7 bases fitting TRBD1. Trimming took 3 bases from V and 9 from J; bases not matched to a gene: 5. Germline V gene sequence: CDR1 MGHRA, CDR2 YSYEKL. The CDR3 has 14 amino acids. In DNA, the CDR3 is TGCGCCAGCAGCCACGACAGGGAGGTTTCACCCCTCCACTTT. It codes for CASSHDREVSPLHF.

The V and J genes are TRBV6-5 and TRBJ1-2; 7 bases line up with TRBD1. This CDR3 contains 14 residues. CDR1 and CDR2 (germline): MNHEY, SVGAGI. The V and J ends lost 4 bases and 4 bases, in that order; junction bases with no gene match: 6. The CDR3 loop is CASSLQGNPYGYTF. The CDR3 coding sequence is TGTGCCAGCAGTTTACAGGGGAACCCCTATGGCTACACCTTC.

The chain employs TRBV6-5 and TRBJ1-5; 8 bases agree with TRBD1. Germline CDR1 MNHEY, CDR2 SVGAGI. CDR3 length: 14 amino acids. The ends lost 6 bases at V and 3 bases at J; junction bases unmatched: 4. The DNA of the CDR3 is TGTGCCAGCAGCCTGACAGGGGTCAATCAGCCCCAGCATTTT. Translating gives CASSLTGVNQPQHF.

The chain combines TRBV2 with TRBJ2-7; D may be TRBD1 (5 bases). This CDR3 contains 14 residues. V was cut by 1 base and J by 7 bases, with 14 bases left in between. Per the germline V gene, CDR1 is SNHLY and CDR2 is FYNNEI. CDR3 amino acids: CASSEDLGLREQYF. CDR3 bases: TGTGCCAGCAGTGAAGATTTGGGGCTAAGAGAGCAGTACTTC.

The chain couples TRBV29-1 to TRBJ1-5; D remains unclear. Germline V CDR1 and CDR2: SQVTM, ANQGSEA. Trimming cost V 4 bases and J 4 bases, with 11 bases left between them. The CDR3 loop spans 13 amino acids. In DNA form, the CDR3 reads TGCAGCGTTGTTGAAAGCTGGAATCAGCCCCAGCATTTT. Its translation: CSVVESWNQPQHF.

The chain has TRBV7-2 and TRBJ1-2; a weak D match, TRBD1 (6 bases). Trimming stripped 7 bases from V and 2 bases from J, with 17 bases between. This CDR3 is 15 amino acids long. Germline assignment: CDR1 SGHTA and CDR2 FQGNSA. CDR3 sequence reads: CASKPHAGGNYGYTF. In DNA, the CDR3 is TGTGCCAGCAAACCCCACGCGGGGGGCAACTATGGCTACACCTTC.

The rearrangement links TRBV7-9 to TRBJ2-7, with TRBD1 matching 9 bases. This CDR3 spans 13 amino acids. The trim removed 6 bases at V and 5 bases at J, leaving 5 bases unmatched. Germline lookup yields CDR1 SEHNR and CDR2 FQNEAQ (reference sequence). The CDR3 bases are TGTGCCAGCAGAAGGGACAGGGCAGACGAGCAGTACTTC. Translation gives CASRRDRADEQYF. The variable domain in full, completed from reference TRBV7-9 and TRBJ2-7, reads DTGVSQNPRHKITKRGQNVTFRCDPISEHNRLYWYRQTLGQGPEFLTYFQNEAQLEKSRLLSDRFSAERPKGSFSTLEIQRTEQGDSAMYLCASRRDRADEQYFGPGTRLTVT.

The chain has TRBV11-2 and TRBJ2-7; 10 bases agree with TRBD1. CDR3 length: 14 residues. The V gene's germline CDR1 is SGHAT and CDR2 FQNNGV. The trim removed 5 bases at V and 5 bases at J, leaving 6 bases unmatched. The CDR3 region has the DNA TGTGCCAGCAGCCCGCCGGGACAGGGGAACGAGCAGTACTTC. Translating it yields CASSPPGQGNEQYF.

Points on this clone: An end of the junction does not agree with germline; a read error may underlie this. The gene calls are TRBV4-1 and TRBJ1-5; D unclear. Looked up from germline, CDR1 is MGHRA and CDR2 is YSYEKL. The CDR3 consists of 14 residues. DNA for the CDR3: TGCGCCAGCAGATCAGGTGGGAGCAGTCAGCCCCAGCATTTT. It is translated as CASRSGGSSQPQHF.

The V and J genes are TRBV30 and TRBJ2-1, with D possibly matching TRBD2 (5 bases). Per germline, CDR1 GTSNPN and CDR2 SVGIG (reference sequence). The CDR3 is 15 amino acids. The germline V and J ends were trimmed by 0 bases and 7 bases, with 16 bases remaining between them. The CDR3 here is CAWSVLAGRVNEQFF. The CDR3 bases are TGTGCCTGGAGTGTACTTGCGGGTCGGGTTAATGAGCAGTTCTTC.

The gene calls are TRBV7-2 and TRBJ1-3, with D unresolved. CDR3 length: 14 residues. V shed 1 base and J shed 0 bases, with 4 bases lying between them. Germline V gene lookup returns CDR1 SGHTA and CDR2 FQGNSA. This CDR3 reads CASSLGLSGNTIYF. The DNA of the CDR3 is TGTGCCAGCAGCTTAGGGCTCTCTGGAAACACCATATATTTT.

This rearrangement joins TRBV4-3 to TRBJ2-7, with TRBD1 matching over 10 bases. V dropped 0 bases and J dropped 0; count of bases not matched to a gene: 8. CDR1 and CDR2 (germline): LGHNA, YSLEER. The CDR3 has 18 residues. CDR3 nucleotide sequence: TGCGCCAGCAGCCAAGATTCAGGACAGGGGGAGAGCTCCTACGAGCAGTACTTC. Translated, it gives CASSQDSGQGESSYEQYF.

The chain couples TRBV6-1 to TRBJ2-7; TRBD1 matches at 10 bases. Trimming cost V 7 bases and J 3 bases; bases outside gene matches: 6. CDR1 is MNHNS and CDR2 is SASEGT in the germline V gene. CDR3 size: 14 residues. Here the CDR3 reads CASKRQGAHYEQYF. The CDR3 DNA follows: TGTGCCAGCAAAAGACAGGGGGCCCACTACGAGCAGTACTTC.

V and J are TRBV11-3 and TRBJ2-7; D remains unclear. Trimming removed 1 base at V and 4 bases at J, with 5 bases between. Germline CDR1 SGHNT, CDR2 YENEEA. The CDR3 length is 12 residues. The CDR3: CASSLVHYEQYF. The DNA of the CDR3 is TGTGCCAGCAGCTTAGTTCATTACGAGCAGTACTTC.

The chain recombines TRBV29-1 with TRBJ2-3, with D uncertain. CDR3 length: 13 residues. V lost 0 bases and J 0 bases, leaving 4 bases between the germline ends. Germline assignment: CDR1 SQVTM and CDR2 ANQGSEA. The CDR3 sequence is CSVEDSSTDTQYF. DNA of the CDR3: TGCAGCGTTGAAGACAGTAGCACAGATACGCAGTATTTT.

This chain uses TRBV2 with TRBJ2-5, with TRBD1 as a possible D gene (6 bases). V lost 7 bases and J lost 4, with 16 bases in between. The CDR3 runs 14 residues. Germline loops: CDR1 SNHLY, CDR2 FYNNEI. CDR3 protein: CASTFGGAGETQYF. CDR3 coding DNA: TGTGCCAGCACCTTTGGGGGCGCGGGAGAGACCCAGTACTTC.

The genes are TRBV4-1 and TRBJ1-4; tentative D call: TRBD1 (5 bases). CDR1 and CDR2 from the germline V gene are MGHRA and YSYEKL. The CDR3 extends over 15 amino acids. V lost 1 base and J lost 9, with 15 bases in between. This CDR3 reads CASSQGGDPLKKLFF. CDR3 bases: TGCGCCAGCAGCCAAGGCGGGGACCCCTTGAAAAAACTGTTTTTT.

This rearrangement joins TRBV4-1 to TRBJ1-2; 8 bases line up with TRBD1. This CDR3 contains 17 residues. V shed 0 bases, J shed 4 bases, and the junction held 10 bases outside the gene matches. CDR1 is MGHRA, CDR2 YSYEKL, per germline. The CDR3 protein is CASSQEDRGGLGYGYTF. CDR3 in DNA: TGCGCCAGCAGCCAAGAAGACAGGGGAGGGTTGGGCTATGGCTACACCTTC.